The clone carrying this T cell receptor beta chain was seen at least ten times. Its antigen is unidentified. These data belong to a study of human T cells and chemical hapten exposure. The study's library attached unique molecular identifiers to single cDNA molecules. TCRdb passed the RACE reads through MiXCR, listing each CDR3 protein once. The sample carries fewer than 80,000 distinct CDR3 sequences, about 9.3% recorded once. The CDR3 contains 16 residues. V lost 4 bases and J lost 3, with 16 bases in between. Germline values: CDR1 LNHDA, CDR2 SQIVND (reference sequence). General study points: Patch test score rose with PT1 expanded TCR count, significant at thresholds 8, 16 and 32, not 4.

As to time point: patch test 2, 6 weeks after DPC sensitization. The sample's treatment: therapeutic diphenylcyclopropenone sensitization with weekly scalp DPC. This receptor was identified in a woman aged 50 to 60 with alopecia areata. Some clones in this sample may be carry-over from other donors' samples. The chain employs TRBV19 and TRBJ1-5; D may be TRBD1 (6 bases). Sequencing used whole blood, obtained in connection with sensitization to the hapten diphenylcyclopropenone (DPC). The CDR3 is CASSRNRESYNQPQHF. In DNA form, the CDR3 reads TGTGCCAGTAGTAGGAACAGGGAAAGTTACAATCAGCCCCAGCATTTT.